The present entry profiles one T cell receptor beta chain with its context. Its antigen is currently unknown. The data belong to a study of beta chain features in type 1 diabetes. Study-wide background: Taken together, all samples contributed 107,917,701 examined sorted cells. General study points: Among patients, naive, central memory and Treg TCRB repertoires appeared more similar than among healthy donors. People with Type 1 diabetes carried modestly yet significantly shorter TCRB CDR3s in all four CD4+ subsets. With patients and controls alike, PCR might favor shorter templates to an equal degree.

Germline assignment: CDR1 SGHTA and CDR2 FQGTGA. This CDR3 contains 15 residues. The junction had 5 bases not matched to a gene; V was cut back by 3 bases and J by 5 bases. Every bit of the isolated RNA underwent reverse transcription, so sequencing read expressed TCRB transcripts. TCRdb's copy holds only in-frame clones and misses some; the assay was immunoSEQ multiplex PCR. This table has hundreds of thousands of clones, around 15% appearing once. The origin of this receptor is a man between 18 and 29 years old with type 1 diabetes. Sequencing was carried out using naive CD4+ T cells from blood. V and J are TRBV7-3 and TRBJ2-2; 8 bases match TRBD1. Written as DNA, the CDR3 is TGTGCCAGCAGCTTCGGACAGGGCGAAACCGGGGAGCTGTTTTTT. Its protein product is CASSFGQGETGELFF.